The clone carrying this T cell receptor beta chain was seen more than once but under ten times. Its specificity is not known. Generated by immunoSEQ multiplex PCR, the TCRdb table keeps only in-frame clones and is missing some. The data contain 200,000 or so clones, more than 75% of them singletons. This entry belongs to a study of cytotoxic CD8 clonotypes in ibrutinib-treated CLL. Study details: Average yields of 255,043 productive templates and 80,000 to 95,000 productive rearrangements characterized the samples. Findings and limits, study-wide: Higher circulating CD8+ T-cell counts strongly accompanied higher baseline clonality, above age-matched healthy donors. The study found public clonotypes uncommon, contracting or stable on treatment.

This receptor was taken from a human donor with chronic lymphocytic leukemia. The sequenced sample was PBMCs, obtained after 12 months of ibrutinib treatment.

The CDR3 sequence is CASSLELSIYEQYF. The DNA for the CDR3 is TGTGCCAGCAGCTTGGAATTATCGATCTACGAGCAGTACTTC. V is TRBV5-6 and J is TRBJ2-7; D is ambiguous. V dropped 0 bases and J dropped 3 bases, with 10 bases sitting between them. Germline V gives CDR1 SGHDT, CDR2 YYEEEE. The CDR3 loop spans 14 amino acids. Full variable domain (missing parts from reference TRBV5-6 and TRBJ2-7): DAGVTQSPTHLIKTRGQQVTLRCSPKSGHDTVSWYQQALGQGPQFIFQYYEEEERQRGNFPDRFSGHQFPNYSSELNVNALLLGDSALYLCASSLELSIYEQYFGPGTRLTVT.